The 22 T cell receptor beta chains reported below all come from one sample, sequenced in a study of shared clonotypes between healthy human individuals. Profiled with immunoSEQ multiplex PCR; TCRdb holds only in-frame clones, not every one. The repertoire holds fewer than 600,000 clones, with 77% as singletons. Sequencing input: PBMCs. The receptors stem from a woman aged 35 to 49 in good health. Some clones in this sample may be carry-over from other donors' samples.

This chain connects TRBV11-2 to TRBJ1-2; 9 bases line up with TRBD1. Losses at the gene ends were 5 bases for V and 2 bases for J; bases not matched to a gene: 9. The CDR3 is made up of 16 amino acids. Germline values: CDR1 SGHAT, CDR2 FQNNGV. The CDR3 protein is CASSREQGAQNYGYTF. In DNA, the CDR3 is TGTGCCAGCAGCCGAGAACAGGGGGCCCAAAACTATGGCTACACCTTC.

This clone occurred a few times. The chain employs TRBV6-6 and TRBJ1-1; D remains ambiguous. This CDR3 region has 11 residues. Germline loops: CDR1 MNHNY, CDR2 SVGAGI (reference sequence). V dropped 6 bases and J dropped 9 bases, with 11 bases sitting between them. CDR3 region: CASSNDLKAFF. The CDR3 coding sequence is TGTGCCAGCAGCAACGACTTAAAAGCTTTCTTT.

In regard to this clone: This likely came from a read error, as a far larger clone is one base away. The chain uses TRBV5-4 and TRBJ2-1; 7 bases map to TRBD2. Germline loops: CDR1 SGHNT, CDR2 YYREEE (reference sequence). CDR3 size: 13 residues. The V gene end was trimmed by 4 bases and the J gene end by 9 bases; junction bases not matched to a gene: 7. CDR3 nucleotide sequence: TGTGCCAGCAGCCTGAGCGGGGCAGCTGAGCAGTTCTTC. Translation: CASSLSGAAEQFF.

CDR3 amino acids: CASRGGGGSDTQYF. CDR3 DNA: TGTGCCAGCAGGGGGGGCGGAGGGTCAGATACGCAGTATTTT. The chain couples TRBV6-1 to TRBJ2-3; D could derive from TRBD1 or TRBD2 (6 bases each). The germline V gene has CDR1 MNHNS and CDR2 SASEGT. Between the trimmed V and J ends, which lost 6 bases and 4 bases, there was a span of 14 bases. The CDR3 extends over 14 amino acids.

The gene calls are TRBV6-4 and TRBJ2-5; D gene uncertain. This CDR3 comprises 13 residues. Trimming shortened V by 5 bases and J by 0 bases, and 7 bases separated the two germline ends. Germline CDR1 reads MRHNA; CDR2 reads SNTAGT. As DNA, the CDR3 is TGTGCCAGCAGTCCTCGGTACCAAGAGACCCAGTACTTC. Translating it yields CASSPRYQETQYF.

Concerning this clone itself: The same CDR3 also results from other DNA sequences found in this sample. This chain links TRBV7-2 with TRBJ2-7; 8 bases line up with TRBD2. The CDR3 consists of 14 residues. The junction had 4 bases not matched to a gene; V was cut back by 5 bases and J by 1 base. Germline V gives CDR1 SGHTA, CDR2 FQGNSA. The CDR3 nucleotides are TGTGCCAGCAGCCTAATAGCGGGGTCCTACGAGCAGTACTTC. It is translated as CASSLIAGSYEQYF.

The gene calls are TRBV27 and TRBJ2-4; no definite D call. Looked up from germline, CDR1 is MNHEY and CDR2 is SMNVEV (reference sequence). This CDR3 region has 14 residues. The V end was cut by 4 bases, the J end by 6 bases, with 13 bases between. DNA for the CDR3: TGTGCCAGCAGTTCCCGGGCCTTGGGAAACATTCAGTACTTC. This translates into CASSSRALGNIQYF.

To note about this clone: With a far larger clone one base away, a read error is the likely cause. The chain is built from TRBV5-1 and TRBJ1-1; the D is unclear. Germline assignment: CDR1 SGHRS and CDR2 YFSETQ. V was shortened by 5 bases and J by 6 bases, with 8 bases between the two germline ends. The CDR3 covers 11 residues. Here the CDR3 DNA reads TGCGCCAGCAGGGATCATTCTGAAGCTTTCTTT. This codes for CASRDHSEAFF. The variable domain in full, with the rest retrieved from reference TRBV5-1 and TRBJ1-1, is KAGVTQTPRYLIKTRGQQVTLSCSPISGHRSVSWYQQTPGQGLQFLFEYFSETQRNKGNFPGRFSGRQFSNSRSEMNVSTLELGDSALYLCASRDHSEAFFGQGTRLTVV.

The V call is TRBV4-1, the J call TRBJ2-6, with D maybe TRBD2 (7 bases). The germline V gene encodes CDR1 MGHRA and CDR2 YSYEKL. Trimming took 3 bases from V and 3 from J, leaving 12 bases between them. This CDR3 is built from 16 residues. CDR3 region: CASSQGGGGGANVLTF. CDR3 coding DNA: TGCGCCAGCAGCCAGGGAGGGGGAGGTGGGGCCAACGTCCTGACTTTC.

This chain uses TRBV7-2 with TRBJ1-1; 7 bases align to TRBD1. This CDR3 comprises 15 residues. Germline-derived CDR1 and CDR2 are SGHTA and FQGNSA. With V trimmed by 2 bases and J by 6 bases, 9 bases remained unmatched. Written as DNA, the CDR3 is TGTGCCAGCAGCTTACGACAGGGAGGGGTGGCTGAAGCTTTCTTT. The encoded protein is CASSLRQGGVAEAFF.

V usage is TRBV6-1 and J usage is TRBJ2-2, with unresolved D. Germline loops: CDR1 MNHNS, CDR2 SASEGT. Trimming removed 4 bases from V and 0 bases from J, with 6 bases in between. The length of the CDR3 is 14 residues. The DNA for the CDR3 is TGTGCCAGCAGTGTAGGGACGAACACCGGGGAGCTGTTTTTT. Encoded protein: CASSVGTNTGELFF.

The gene calls are TRBV19 and TRBJ1-2; D gene unclear. Trimming shortened V by 5 bases and J by 5 bases, and 15 bases separated the two germline ends. The CDR3 is 14 amino acids. Germline loops: CDR1 LNHDA, CDR2 SQIVND (reference sequence). CDR3 in DNA: TGTGCCAGTAGTTTTCCCCCGGCGGCATATGGCTACACCTTC. Protein product: CASSFPPAAYGYTF.

The chain has TRBV18 and TRBJ2-7; 10 bases are shared with TRBD2. The CDR3 has 15 amino acids. Germline values: CDR1 KGHSH, CDR2 LQKENI. V trimming: 3 bases; J trimming: 2 bases; junction bases outside the gene matches: 4. CDR3 protein: CASSPGTSATYEQYF. The CDR3 region has the DNA TGTGCCAGCTCACCCGGGACTAGCGCTACCTACGAGCAGTACTTC.

This chain connects TRBV21-1 to TRBJ2-1; TRBD2 reflects the table's D call only, with no check against the DNA. TRBV21-1 is termed a pseudogene. This CDR3 spans 12 amino acids. In nucleotides, the CDR3 is TGTGCCAGCAGAGTAGCTTACAATGAGCAGTTCTTC. This sequence encodes CASRVAYNEQFF.

This clone was picked up one time. This chain connects TRBV27 to TRBJ2-1; 13 bases line up with TRBD2. The CDR3 covers 18 residues. Germline values: CDR1 MNHEY, CDR2 SMNVEV (reference sequence). J gave up 4 bases and V 3 bases, and 9 bases lay outside the gene matches. CDR3 in amino acids: CASSFQPPGLAGYNEQFF. The CDR3 nucleotides are TGTGCCAGCAGTTTCCAACCCCCGGGACTAGCGGGGTACAATGAGCAGTTCTTC.

The V gene is TRBV10-3, the J gene TRBJ1-3; 12 positions agree with TRBD1. The CDR3 contains 18 residues. CDR1 and CDR2 from the germline V gene are ENHRY and SYGVKD. Trimming cost V 6 bases and J 3 bases; bases outside gene matches: 12. The CDR3 loop reads CAISAGTGQGAGGNTIYF. CDR3 coding DNA: TGTGCCATCAGCGCCGGGACGGGACAGGGGGCGGGTGGAAACACCATATATTTT.

J is TRBJ2-5 and V is TRBV7-3; 15 bases are a match to TRBD2. This CDR3 is 16 amino acids long. CDR1 is SGHTA and CDR2 is FQGTGA in the germline V gene. V trimming: 5 bases; J trimming: 3 bases; junction bases outside the gene matches: 4. CDR3 nucleotide sequence: TGTGCCAGCAGCGCCCGGACTAGCGGGAGGGAAGAGACCCAGTACTTC. Translated: CASSARTSGREETQYF.

This clone was counted a few times. The genes are TRBV9 and TRBJ1-3; a possible D gene is TRBD1 (5 bases). V lost 0 bases, J lost 2 bases, and 12 bases lay in between. Germline V gene lookup returns CDR1 SGDLS and CDR2 YYNGEE. CDR3 length: 16 residues. The CDR3 nucleotides read TGTGCCAGCAGCGTAGGCCCGGACACAACTGGAAACACCATATATTTT. Amino acids: CASSVGPDTTGNTIYF.

This clone appeared once. The identical CDR3 is also encoded by other nucleotide sequences in the sample. The gene calls are TRBV7-9 and TRBJ2-7; D is unresolved. The CDR3 is 13 residues long. Germline V CDR1 and CDR2: SEHNR, FQNEAQ (reference sequence). V gave up 1 base and J gave up 2 bases, with 6 bases separating them. The CDR3 nucleotides read TGTGCCAGCAGCTTAGATGGCCCCTACGAGCAGTACTTC. It yields the protein CASSLDGPYEQYF.

As for this clone: A read error is the likely source, as a far larger clone sits one nucleotide away. The same CDR3 arises from other DNA sequences in this sample as well. The chain recombines TRBV2 with TRBJ2-3, with D possibly TRBD1 on 5 matching bases. Germline values: CDR1 SNHLY, CDR2 FYNNEI. V was pared by 6 bases and J by 5 bases, with 21 bases between. The CDR3 is 16 amino acids. The CDR3 sequence: CASSERASQQGDTQYF. CDR3 nucleotides: TGTGCCAGCAGCGAAAGGGCTTCCCAGCAGGGAGATACGCAGTATTTT.

The chain combines TRBV28 with TRBJ1-5, with a possible D match to TRBD1 (5 bases). V was pared by 2 bases and J by 2 bases, with 13 bases between. Germline CDR1 and CDR2: MDHEN and SYDVKM. The CDR3 contains 16 residues. CDR3 in DNA: TGTGCCAGCAGTTTAAAGGGACGGTGGGGCAATCAGCCCCAGCATTTT. It is translated as CASSLKGRWGNQPQHF.

The rearrangement joins TRBV4-1 to TRBJ1-5; D is possibly TRBD1 (5 bases). This CDR3 comprises 15 residues. Trimming left V 1 base short and J 3 bases short, with 10 bases between. Germline CDR1 MGHRA, CDR2 YSYEKL. The CDR3 spells CASSQGGGTNQPQHF. DNA of the CDR3: TGCGCCAGCAGCCAAGGGGGGGGGACCAATCAGCCCCAGCATTTT.